A single sample is the source of the 16 T cell receptor beta chains below, sequenced in a study of shared T cell receptors in the human thymus. The repertoire was sequenced with immunoSEQ multiplex PCR; TCRdb's copy has only in-frame clones and lacks some. The data contain some 700,000 clones, roughly 90% of them singletons. The same data also went into a second study, on human thymus T cells.

The material sequenced was thymocytes. The receptor set was obtained from a boy younger than two with a congenital heart defect.

This clone was recorded a few times. The CDR3 DNA reads as TGTGCCACCAGCAGAGTTGATAAGCGGGAATCCTACAATGAGCAGTTCTTC. Amino acid sequence: CATSRVDKRESYNEQFF. The genes are TRBV15 and TRBJ2-1; TRBD2 matches at 7 bases. This CDR3 is 17 amino acids long. V trimming: 1 base; J trimming: 1 base; junction bases outside the gene matches: 7. CDR1 is LNHNV, CDR2 YYDKDF, per germline (reference sequence).

The chain carries TRBV4-2 and TRBJ2-5; TRBD2 might be the D (5 bases). Between the trimmed V and J ends, which lost 5 bases and 1 base, there was a span of 11 bases. The CDR3 runs 14 residues. The germline V gene has CDR1 LGHNA and CDR2 YNFKEQ. The CDR3 nucleotides read TGTGCCAGCAGCTTGACTAAGCGCCAAGAGACCCAGTACTTC. The encoded protein is CASSLTKRQETQYF.

The chain uses TRBV9 and TRBJ2-6; TRBD1 agrees at 9 bases. The CDR3 loop spans 16 amino acids. Germline assignment: CDR1 SGDLS and CDR2 YYNGEE. V trimming: 3 bases; J trimming: 4 bases; junction bases outside the gene matches: 5. CDR3 sequence: CASSGRQGEGANVLTF. CDR3 coding DNA: TGTGCCAGCAGCGGGAGACAGGGGGAGGGGGCCAACGTCCTGACTTTC. The variable domain in full, with the rest retrieved from reference TRBV9 and TRBJ2-6, is DSGVTQTPKHLITATGQRVTLRCSPRSGDLSVYWYQQSLDQGLQFLIQYYNGEERAKGNILERFSAQQFPDLHSELNLSSLELGDSALYFCASSGRQGEGANVLTFGAGSRLTVL.

This sequence joins TRBV10-3 and TRBJ2-7, with TRBD1 as a possible D gene (6 bases). Germline values: CDR1 ENHRY, CDR2 SYGVKD. With 10 bases removed from V and 1 base from J, the gap between germline ends came to 14 bases. This CDR3 contains 13 residues. Written as DNA, the CDR3 is TGTGCCACCGCGACGACAGGTTCCTACGAGCAGTACTTC. It is translated as CATATTGSYEQYF.

The chain is built from TRBV27 and TRBJ2-3; 11 bases line up with TRBD1. The CDR3 covers 15 residues. The V gene's germline CDR1 is MNHEY and CDR2 SMNVEV (reference sequence). Trimming took 5 bases from V and 5 from J; bases not matched to a gene: 6. The CDR3 DNA is TGTGCCAGCAGTCCCGACGGGACAGGGGGAGATACGCAGTATTTT. Its protein product is CASSPDGTGGDTQYF.

The rearrangement links TRBV19 to TRBJ1-2, with 8 positions matching TRBD1. CDR3 size: 16 residues. Germline V gives CDR1 LNHDA, CDR2 SQIVND (reference sequence). V dropped 0 bases and J dropped 5; count of bases not matched to a gene: 8. The CDR3 nucleotides read TGTGCCAGTAGTATAGAGGCAGGGGGCGGTGGGTATGGCTACACCTTC. It translates to CASSIEAGGGGYGYTF.

The gene calls are TRBV27 and TRBJ2-1; unclear D gene. Trimming left V 4 bases short and J 0 bases short, with 13 bases between. The germline V gene encodes CDR1 MNHEY and CDR2 SMNVEV (reference sequence). The CDR3 contains 16 residues. CDR3 sequence reads: CASSSTTRASYNEQFF. For the CDR3, the DNA is TGTGCCAGCAGTTCCACGACTCGAGCCTCCTACAATGAGCAGTTCTTC.

V usage is TRBV9 and J usage is TRBJ1-4, with D possibly TRBD1 on 6 matching bases. Germline CDR1 and CDR2: SGDLS and YYNGEE. There are 15 residues in the CDR3. V was shortened by 4 bases and J by 0 bases, with 10 bases between the two germline ends. The CDR3 spells CASSPRDTTNEKLFF. As DNA, the CDR3 is TGTGCCAGCAGCCCCCGGGACACAACTAATGAAAAACTGTTTTTT.

The chain uses TRBV11-3 and TRBJ1-1; no clear D gene. The CDR3 consists of 13 residues. CDR1 is SGHNT, CDR2 YENEEA, per germline. The V gene lost 1 base and the J gene lost 8 bases, with 11 bases spanning the gap. The CDR3: CASSLVRAGEAFF. Here the CDR3 DNA reads TGTGCCAGCAGCTTAGTCCGGGCGGGGGAAGCTTTCTTT.

This clone was observed a single time. V gene TRBV11-2 combines with J gene TRBJ1-2; 8 positions agree with TRBD1. The germline V gene encodes CDR1 SGHAT and CDR2 FQNNGV. V was pared by 5 bases and J by 0 bases, with 17 bases of the junction left unmatched. The CDR3 totals 19 residues. CDR3 nucleotides: TGTGCCAGCAGCACCCGGCCGGACAGGGAATTGTCAGCTAACTATGGCTACACCTTC. This sequence encodes CASSTRPDRELSANYGYTF.

The chain uses TRBV9 and TRBJ2-1, with D possibly matching TRBD2 (5 bases). The germline CDR1 and CDR2 sequences are SGDLS and YYNGEE. The CDR3 loop spans 17 amino acids. With 0 bases removed from V and 3 bases from J, the gap between germline ends came to 16 bases. CDR3 bases: TGTGCCAGCAGCGTAGTGCCTATAAGCGGCCTCTACAATGAGCAGTTCTTC. It yields the protein CASSVVPISGLYNEQFF.

This chain links TRBV7-6 with TRBJ2-7, with TRBD1 matching over 7 bases. The V and J ends lost 2 bases and 2 bases, in that order; junction bases with no gene match: 6. The CDR3 totals 15 residues. Germline V gives CDR1 SGHVS, CDR2 FNYEAQ. The CDR3 is CASSLRGLGAYEQYF. CDR3 sequence (DNA): TGTGCCAGCAGCTTAAGGGGGCTGGGAGCCTACGAGCAGTACTTC.

The V gene is TRBV7-2, the J gene TRBJ2-7, with 9 bases that match TRBD1. CDR3 size: 15 residues. J was trimmed by 0 bases and V by 5 bases; bases with no gene match: 5. CDR1 and CDR2 (germline): SGHTA, FQGNSA. This CDR3 reads CASSAGQGTSYEQYF. CDR3 in DNA: TGTGCCAGCAGCGCTGGACAGGGGACCTCCTACGAGCAGTACTTC.

This clone was found once. V is TRBV7-2 and J is TRBJ2-4; TRBD2 aligns across 14 bases. Germline-derived CDR1 and CDR2 are SGHTA and FQGNSA. The CDR3 is 19 residues long. V shed 5 bases and J 1 base; nucleotides not matched to a gene: 10. CDR3 coding DNA: TGTGCCAGCAGCAAACAGCCGGGACTAGCGGGAGCGGCCAAAAACATTCAGTACTTC. Translated: CASSKQPGLAGAAKNIQYF. The full variable domain, completed using reference TRBV7-2 and TRBJ2-4, is GAGVSQSPSNKVTEKGKDVELRCDPISGHTALYWYRQSLGQGLEFLIYFQGNSAPDKSGLPSDRFSAERTGGSVSTLTIQRTQQEDSAVYLCASSKQPGLAGAAKNIQYFGAGTRLSVL.

This rearrangement joins TRBV30 to TRBJ1-5, with D maybe TRBD1 (6 bases). V shed 0 bases and J shed 4 bases, with 16 bases lying between them. This CDR3 contains 16 residues. Germline lookup yields CDR1 GTSNPN and CDR2 SVGIG (reference sequence). The CDR3: CAWSVFGGRRNQPQHF. CDR3 bases: TGTGCCTGGAGTGTATTTGGGGGCAGACGGAATCAGCCCCAGCATTTT.

CDR3 sequence: CASSFPGNEQFF. CDR3 sequence (DNA): TGTGCCAGCAGCTTTCCCGGCAATGAGCAGTTCTTC. The genes are TRBV7-9 and TRBJ2-1; D remains unclear. Germline V CDR1 and CDR2: SEHNR, FQNEAQ (reference sequence). CDR3 size: 12 residues. V was cut by 3 bases and J by 6 bases, with 6 bases left in between.